A selection of T cell receptor beta chains follows, all from one sample in a study of CD8+ T cells in alopecia areata. Sequenced by immunoSEQ multiplex PCR; TCRdb stores in-frame clones only, minus some. The sample includes roughly 110,000 clones, about 83% of them seen just once. Sequences were derived from CD8+ T cells sorted from blood, sampled at week 24, from a patient treated with tofacitinib. The receptors shown here come from a human donor with alopecia areata. Each CDR3 is given with its conserved first and last residue. A D gene is named only where the DNA matches it firmly. The size field is filled for only some rows; it gives once, few, many or a size class.

CASSPRLADNTDTQYF,TGTGCCAGCAGCCCCAGACTAGCGGACAACACAGATACGCAGTATTTT,TRBJ2-3,TRBV13,TRBD2,-
CASSLWDSEGNEQFF,TGTGCCAGCAGCTTATGGGACAGCGAAGGGAATGAGCAGTTCTTC,TRBJ2-1,TRBV7-2,TRBD1,few
CASSLQSEQFF,TGTGCCAGCAGCTTACAGAGTGAGCAGTTCTTC,TRBJ2-1,TRBV7-9,-,once
CASTSSRGRYNEQFF,TGTGCCAGCACCTCCAGCCGGGGCCGATACAATGAGCAGTTCTTC,TRBJ2-1,TRBV7-8,-,-
CSVVTSRAIETQYF,TGCAGCGTTGTGACTTCAAGGGCGATCGAGACCCAGTACTTC,TRBJ2-5,TRBV29-1,-,-
CASPGVHEQFF,TGTGCCAGCCCCGGAGTACATGAGCAGTTCTTC,TRBJ2-1,TRBV2,-,-
CSADGLAGDRETQYF,TGCAGCGCCGACGGACTAGCGGGGGACCGAGAGACCCAGTACTTC,TRBJ2-5,TRBV29-1,TRBD2,-
CASSSTAYEQYF,TGTGCCAGCAGCTCGACAGCTTACGAGCAGTACTTC,TRBJ2-7,TRBV7-9,-,-
CASSSDRGGNQPQHF,TGTGCCAGCAGCTCGGACAGGGGGGGGAATCAGCCCCAGCATTTT,TRBJ1-5,TRBV28,TRBD1,-
CASSKGQGDGNQPQHF,TGTGCCAGCAGCAAAGGACAGGGGGATGGCAATCAGCCCCAGCATTTT,TRBJ1-5,TRBV21-1,-,-
CAISGTLMGEQYF,TGTGCCATCAGTGGGACTCTAATGGGGGAGCAGTACTTC,TRBJ2-7,TRBV10-3,-,-
CASSLVGASGGPIPSYEQYF,TGTGCCAGCAGTTTAGTAGGGGCTAGCGGGGGCCCCATCCCATCCTACGAGCAGTACTTC,TRBJ2-7,TRBV27,TRBD2,-
CASSTILQEVANSPLHF,TGTGCCAGTAGCACGATCCTCCAGGAGGTGGCTAATTCACCCCTCCACTTT,TRBJ1-6,TRBV19,-,-
CASSSYNGEAFF,TGTGCCAGCAGCTCCTACAATGGTGAAGCTTTCTTT,TRBJ1-1,TRBV7-6,-,-
CSVDNSYTLDTQYF,TGCAGCGTTGATAACAGCTACACACTGGATACGCAGTATTTT,TRBJ2-3,TRBV29-1,-,-
CASSLDRGPYEQYF,TGTGCCAGCTCACTCGACAGGGGGCCCTACGAGCAGTACTTC,TRBJ2-7,TRBV18,TRBD1,-
CAISDPSGGADGNTIYF,TGTGCCATCAGTGACCCCTCGGGGGGGGCTGACGGAAACACCATATATTTT,TRBJ1-3,TRBV10-3,-,-
CASSLFPSDTQYF,TGTGCCAGCAGCCTTTTTCCTAGCGATACGCAGTATTTT,TRBJ2-3,TRBV9,-,-
CASSRTENTEAFF,TGTGCCAGCAGTCGCACAGAGAACACTGAAGCTTTCTTT,TRBJ1-1,TRBV2,-,-
CASSYSTGPRGEQYF,TGTGCCAGCAGTTACTCGACAGGGCCCCGGGGCGAGCAGTACTTC,TRBJ2-7,TRBV6-5,TRBD1,-
CASSQAVLAYTDTQYF,TGCGCCAGCAGCCAGGCCGTCCTCGCGTACACAGATACGCAGTATTTT,TRBJ2-3,TRBV4-1,-,-
CASRFPGLKTADTQYF,TGTGCAAGTCGCTTCCCGGGACTCAAGACAGCAGATACGCAGTATTTT,TRBJ2-3,TRBV12-2,-,-
CASSYRTGYQPQHF,TGTGCCAGCAGTTACCGAACAGGGTATCAGCCCCAGCATTTT,TRBJ1-5,TRBV6-5,-,-
CASSIRRLAGGTTDTQYF,TGTGCCAGTAGTATACGTAGGCTAGCGGGGGGCACTACAGATACGCAGTATTTT,TRBJ2-3,TRBV19,TRBD2,once
CATSSGVWETQYF,TGTGCCACCAGCAGCGGGGTTTGGGAGACCCAGTACTTC,TRBJ2-5,TRBV15,-,-
CASSWASGGPTDTQYF,TGTGCCAGCAGCTGGGCTAGCGGGGGACCCACAGATACGCAGTATTTT,TRBJ2-3,TRBV7-9,TRBD2,-
CASSQNRALEAFF,TGCGCCAGCAGCCAAAACAGGGCCCTTGAAGCTTTCTTT,TRBJ1-1,TRBV4-1,-,-
CSVADGYSNQPQHF,TGCAGCGTAGCGGACGGCTATAGCAATCAGCCCCAGCATTTT,TRBJ1-5,TRBV29-1,-,-
CASSQGTSYEQYF,TGTGCCAGCAGCCAGGGGACATCCTACGAGCAGTACTTC,TRBJ2-7,TRBV14,-,-
CASSFANNYEQYF,TGCGCCAGCAGCTTCGCAAATAACTACGAGCAGTACTTC,TRBJ2-7,TRBV5-1,-,-